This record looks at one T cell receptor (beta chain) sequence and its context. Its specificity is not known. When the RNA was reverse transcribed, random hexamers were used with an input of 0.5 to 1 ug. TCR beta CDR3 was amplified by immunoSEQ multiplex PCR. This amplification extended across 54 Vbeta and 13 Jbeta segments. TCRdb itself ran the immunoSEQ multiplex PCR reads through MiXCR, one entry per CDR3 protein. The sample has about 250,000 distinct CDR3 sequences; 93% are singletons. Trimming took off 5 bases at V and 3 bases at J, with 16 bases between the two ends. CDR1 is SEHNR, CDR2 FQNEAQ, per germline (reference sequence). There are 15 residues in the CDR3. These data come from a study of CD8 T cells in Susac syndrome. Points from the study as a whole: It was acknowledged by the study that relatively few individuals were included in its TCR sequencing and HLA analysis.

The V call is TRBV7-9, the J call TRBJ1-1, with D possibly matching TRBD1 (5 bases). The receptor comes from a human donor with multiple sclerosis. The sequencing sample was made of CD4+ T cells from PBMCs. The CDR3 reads CASSRTQGIYTEAFF. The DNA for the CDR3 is TGTGCCAGCAGCCGGACTCAGGGAATCTACACTGAAGCTTTCTTT.